The 18 T cell receptor beta chains in this list originate from one sample, sequenced in a study of blood T cell repertoires in COVID-19. Profiled with immunoSEQ multiplex PCR; TCRdb holds only in-frame clones, not every one. Found here are some 76,000 clones, roughly 89% of them singletons; the top ten hold about 5%. Material: peripheral blood. These receptors came from a human donor in a cohort sampled during active COVID-19.

The chain has TRBV4-2 and TRBJ2-1; D might be TRBD1 (5 bases). Between the trimmed V and J ends, which lost 0 bases and 3 bases, there was a span of 9 bases. Germline assignment: CDR1 LGHNA and CDR2 YNFKEQ. This CDR3 has 15 amino acids. The CDR3 region has the DNA TGTGCCAGCAGCCAAGAAGGTCAGGGCTACAATGAGCAGTTCTTC. Translating it yields CASSQEGQGYNEQFF.

The genes are TRBV27 and TRBJ2-6; a possible D gene is TRBD2 (6 bases). The CDR3 spans 15 residues. V dropped 6 bases and J dropped 4 bases, with 13 bases sitting between them. In germline, CDR1 is MNHEY, CDR2 SMNVEV (reference sequence). This CDR3 is CASSPQGGGANVLTF. In nucleotides, the CDR3 is TGTGCCAGCAGCCCCCAGGGAGGCGGGGCCAACGTCCTGACTTTC.

As to this clone: Other nucleotide sequences from this sample produce the same CDR3. V gene TRBV5-1 combines with J gene TRBJ2-5; D uncertain. The CDR3 extends over 11 amino acids. Germline values: CDR1 SGHRS, CDR2 YFSETQ. V was cut by 2 bases and J by 5 bases, with 4 bases left in between. The CDR3 loop reads CASSLQETQYF. The DNA for the CDR3 is TGCGCCAGCAGCTTACAGGAGACCCAGTACTTC.

The chain uses TRBV4-3 and TRBJ2-7; 8 bases agree with TRBD2. The CDR3 covers 15 residues. The V segment lost 1 base and the J segment 3 bases; nucleotides outside the gene matches: 5. Germline loops: CDR1 LGHNA, CDR2 YSLEER. The CDR3 spells CASSQAIAGNYEQYF. The CDR3 DNA reads TGCGCCAGCAGCCAAGCGATAGCGGGGAACTACGAGCAGTACTTC.

The chain has TRBV11-2 and TRBJ1-2, with 7 bases fitting TRBD1. Trimming took 5 bases from V and 2 from J; bases not matched to a gene: 8. There are 15 residues in the CDR3. The germline V gene has CDR1 SGHAT and CDR2 FQNNGV. The CDR3, as DNA: TGTGCCAGCAGCCCATCCTGGGGACAGAACTATGGCTACACCTTC. Protein: CASSPSWGQNYGYTF.

CDR3 sequence: CASSLSENKFF. The CDR3 region has the DNA TGTGCCAGCAGCTTGTCTGAAAACAAGTTCTTC. The V and J genes are TRBV5-6 and TRBJ2-1; D call uncertain. CDR3 length equals 11 residues. Trimming took 1 base from V and 14 from J, leaving 10 bases between them. The V gene's germline CDR1 is SGHDT and CDR2 YYEEEE.

In its sample, this clone was seen a few times. The genes are TRBV12-3 or TRBV12-4 and TRBJ2-7, with D unresolved. This CDR3 contains 13 residues. V was cut by 5 bases and J by 9 bases, with 17 bases left in between. The CDR3 loop is CASSTLRFALQYF. The CDR3 DNA sequence: TGTGCCAGCAGTACCCTCCGGTTTGCTCTGCAGTACTTC.

V gene TRBV7-9 combines with J gene TRBJ1-3, with D hard to call. V was pared by 8 bases and J by 2 bases, with 10 bases between. The CDR3 totals 13 residues. Germline CDR1 is SEHNR and CDR2 is FQNEAQ (reference sequence). The DNA of the CDR3 is TGTGCCAGCCAGAGCGGTACTGGAAACACCATATATTTT. It specifies CASQSGTGNTIYF.

The chain recombines TRBV21-1 with TRBJ1-6; the DNA was not compared with TRBD1, the D call given in the table. TRBV21-1 is marked as a pseudogene. This CDR3 is 17 amino acids long. The DNA for the CDR3 is TGTGCCACGCCCAACCCCGACAGGGAGCGTAGGTGCTCACCCCTCCACTTT. Residues: CATPNPDRERRCSPLHF.

The CDR3 spells CASSLSGQPSGNTIYF. CDR3 DNA sequence: TGCGCCAGCAGCTTGTCGGGACAGCCATCTGGAAACACCATATATTTT. The genes are TRBV5-1 and TRBJ1-3; 7 positions match TRBD1. Trimming at V came to 1 base and at J to 1 base, leaving 5 bases not matched to a gene. The germline V gene has CDR1 SGHRS and CDR2 YFSETQ. This CDR3 has 16 amino acids.

The chain couples TRBV6-5 to TRBJ1-2; D unclear. Germline assignment: CDR1 MNHEY and CDR2 SVGAGI. Trimming took 6 bases from V and 2 from J, leaving 7 bases between them. The CDR3 sequence is 12 residues long. The CDR3 sequence is CASSSLNYGYTF. The CDR3 nucleotides are TGTGCCAGCAGCTCACTCAACTATGGCTACACCTTC.

This clone was seen just once. V gene TRBV6-5 combines with J gene TRBJ1-2, with 9 bases lining up with TRBD1. Germline CDR1 reads MNHEY; CDR2 reads SVGAGI. This CDR3 is 14 amino acids long. V was pared by 6 bases and J by 8 bases, with 10 bases of the junction left unmatched. Here the CDR3 reads CASRRTGDKEGYTF. CDR3 coding DNA: TGTGCCAGCAGACGGACAGGGGATAAGGAAGGCTACACCTTC.

V and J are TRBV4-3 and TRBJ1-4; D possibly corresponds to TRBD1 (6 bases). V lost 3 bases to trimming and J lost 5 bases, with 13 bases between them. In germline, CDR1 is LGHNA, CDR2 YSLEER. This CDR3 region has 15 residues. Here the CDR3 reads CASSHGQFENEKLFF. The CDR3 DNA follows: TGCGCCAGCAGCCACGGACAGTTTGAAAATGAAAAACTGTTTTTT.

A word on this clone: In the same sample, other DNA sequences code for this CDR3. The genes are TRBV19 and TRBJ1-6; 8 bases agree with TRBD1. V shed 1 base and J 7 bases; nucleotides not matched to a gene: 0. The CDR3 runs 14 residues. Germline CDR1 LNHDA, CDR2 SQIVND (reference sequence). The CDR3 bases are TGTGCCAGTAGTATAGGACAGGGGAATTCACCCCTCCACTTT. It encodes CASSIGQGNSPLHF.

This chain joins TRBV5-6 and TRBJ2-6; TRBD1 aligns across 11 bases. Germline CDR1 SGHDT, CDR2 YYEEEE. The CDR3 runs to 16 residues. The V segment lost 3 bases and the J segment 2 bases; nucleotides outside the gene matches: 1. The DNA for the CDR3 is TGTGCCAGCAGCTGGGGACAGGGGGCTGGGGCCAACGTCCTGACTTTC. Protein sequence: CASSWGQGAGANVLTF.

J is TRBJ1-1 and V is TRBV29-1; D is perhaps TRBD1 (5 bases). Trimming took off 7 bases at V and 5 bases at J, with 17 bases between the two ends. This CDR3 has 13 amino acids. Germline V lookup: CDR1 SQVTM, CDR2 ANQGSEA. The DNA of the CDR3 is TGCAGCGGGCACGGGGGAGGGTGGACTGAAGCTTTCTTT. Translating gives CSGHGGGWTEAFF.

V is TRBV18 and J is TRBJ1-1, with 8 positions matching TRBD1. Germline CDR1 is KGHSH and CDR2 is LQKENI. The CDR3 has 16 residues. Unmatched junction bases numbered 12, after V lost 5 bases and J lost 4 bases. The CDR3 loop is CASSSLGQGLVTEAFF. CDR3 coding DNA: TGTGCCAGCTCATCACTCGGACAGGGTCTTGTCACTGAAGCTTTCTTT.

A single count supports this clone. The gene calls are TRBV5-1 and TRBJ2-3, with TRBD2 matching 12 bases. J was trimmed by 0 bases and V by 2 bases; bases with no gene match: 7. This CDR3 has 18 amino acids. Germline CDR1 SGHRS, CDR2 YFSETQ. The CDR3 DNA reads as TGCGCCAGCAGCTTCGGACTAGCGGGATACCCTAGCACAGATACGCAGTATTTT. This sequence encodes CASSFGLAGYPSTDTQYF.